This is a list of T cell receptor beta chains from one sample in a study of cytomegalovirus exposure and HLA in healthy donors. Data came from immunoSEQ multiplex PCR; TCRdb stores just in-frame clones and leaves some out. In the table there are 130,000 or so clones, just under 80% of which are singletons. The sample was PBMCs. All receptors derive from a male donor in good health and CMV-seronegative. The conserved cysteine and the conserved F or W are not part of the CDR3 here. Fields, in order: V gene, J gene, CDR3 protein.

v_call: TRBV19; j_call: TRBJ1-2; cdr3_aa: ASSIEQGSNYGYT
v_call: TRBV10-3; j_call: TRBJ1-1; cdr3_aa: AISEGQFYTEAF
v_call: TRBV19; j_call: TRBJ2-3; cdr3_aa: ASSGAGQGVSGTQY
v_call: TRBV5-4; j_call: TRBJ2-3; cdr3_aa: ASSPARGAVSTDTQY
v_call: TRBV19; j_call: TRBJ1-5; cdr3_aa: ASRTGTKPQH
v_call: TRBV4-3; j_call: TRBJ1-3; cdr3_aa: ASSQDPAWGDGNTIY
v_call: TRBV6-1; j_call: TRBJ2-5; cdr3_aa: ASIPSSGLETQY
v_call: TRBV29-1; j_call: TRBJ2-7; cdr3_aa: SVNLGREQY
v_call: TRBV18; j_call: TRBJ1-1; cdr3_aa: ASSPGTGSNTEAF
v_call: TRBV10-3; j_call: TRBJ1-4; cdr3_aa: AISRTGRDEKLF
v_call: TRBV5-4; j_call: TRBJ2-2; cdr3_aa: ASSLTANTGELF
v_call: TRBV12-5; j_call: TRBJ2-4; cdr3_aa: ASGLDLRGAGGIQY
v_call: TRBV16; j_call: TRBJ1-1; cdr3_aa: ASSPGHLVEAF
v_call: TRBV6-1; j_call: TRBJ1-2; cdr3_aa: ASSGPDRGSSYYGYT
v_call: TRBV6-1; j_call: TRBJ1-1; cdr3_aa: ASSELQGANTEAF
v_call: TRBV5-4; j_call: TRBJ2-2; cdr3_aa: ASSAFGGADTGELF
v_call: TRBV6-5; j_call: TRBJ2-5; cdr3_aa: ASSSGGETQY
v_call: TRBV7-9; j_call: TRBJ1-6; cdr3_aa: ASSLGGGSSYNSPLH
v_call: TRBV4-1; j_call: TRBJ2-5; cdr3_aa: ASSHRGLDQETQY
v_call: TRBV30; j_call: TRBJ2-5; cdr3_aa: AWSVGQGGKGETQY
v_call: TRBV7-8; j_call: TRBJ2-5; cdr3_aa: ASSLGLAGAQETQY
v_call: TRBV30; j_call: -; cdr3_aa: AWDLLGISYEQY
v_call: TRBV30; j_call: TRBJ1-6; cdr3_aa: AWKGQGNSPLH
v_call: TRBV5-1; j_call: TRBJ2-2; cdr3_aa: ASSLSRTSGGPYNTGELF
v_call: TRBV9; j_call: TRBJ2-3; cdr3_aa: ASSVYPNVAGGKADTQY
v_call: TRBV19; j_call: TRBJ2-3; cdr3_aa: ASSEPLVGDTQY
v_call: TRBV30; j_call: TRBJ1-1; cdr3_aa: AWSVQGNTEAF
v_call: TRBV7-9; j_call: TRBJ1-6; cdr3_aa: ASSFYTGGLSDSPLH
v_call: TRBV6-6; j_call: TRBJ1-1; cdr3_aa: ASADPNTEAF
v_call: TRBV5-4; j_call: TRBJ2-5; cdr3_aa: ASSYPGLAGGQETQY
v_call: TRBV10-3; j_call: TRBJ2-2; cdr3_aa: AISESGHATGELF
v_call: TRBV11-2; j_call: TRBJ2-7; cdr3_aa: ASSLVNEQY
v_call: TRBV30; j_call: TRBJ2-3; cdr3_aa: AWSAHGAVSTDTQY
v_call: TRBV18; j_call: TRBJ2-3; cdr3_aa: ASSPDRAASDTQY
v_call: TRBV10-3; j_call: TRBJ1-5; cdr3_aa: AISEGSNQPQH
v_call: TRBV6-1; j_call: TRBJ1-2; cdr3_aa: ASSHRTGDYGYT
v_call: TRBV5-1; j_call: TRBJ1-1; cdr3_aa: ASSSQGTPEAF
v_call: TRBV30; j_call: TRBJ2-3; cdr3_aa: AWSVDSYTDTQY
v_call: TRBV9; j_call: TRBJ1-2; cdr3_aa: ASSPPGQGGGYT
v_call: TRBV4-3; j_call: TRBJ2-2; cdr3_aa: ASSHTTSLSGTGELF
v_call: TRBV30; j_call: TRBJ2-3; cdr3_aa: AWSDSADTQY
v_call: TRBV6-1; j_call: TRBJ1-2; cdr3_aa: ASSEWLGSYGYT